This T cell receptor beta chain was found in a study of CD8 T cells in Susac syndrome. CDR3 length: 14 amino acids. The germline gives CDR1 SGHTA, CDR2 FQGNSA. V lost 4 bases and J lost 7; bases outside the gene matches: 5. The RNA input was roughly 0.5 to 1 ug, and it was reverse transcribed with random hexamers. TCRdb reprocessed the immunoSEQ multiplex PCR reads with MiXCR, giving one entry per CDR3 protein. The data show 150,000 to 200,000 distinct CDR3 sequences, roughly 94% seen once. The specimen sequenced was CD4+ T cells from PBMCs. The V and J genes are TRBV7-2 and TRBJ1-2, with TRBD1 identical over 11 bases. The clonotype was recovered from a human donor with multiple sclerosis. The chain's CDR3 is CASSSGQGVGGYTF. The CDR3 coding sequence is TGTGCCAGCAGCTCGGGACAGGGGGTGGGTGGCTACACCTTC.